One and the same sample provided the 2 T cell receptor beta chains below, sequenced in a study of vaccination effects on CD4 cells after COVID-19. Culture proceeded for nine to ten days, and CD4+ T cells were then isolated. All participants had two doses of either the BNT162b2 or mRNA-1273 vaccine. No antigen has been assigned to these receptors. Clones were sequenced by immunoSEQ multiplex PCR, and TCRdb holds only the in-frame ones, with some missing. The table has some 70,000 clones, under 80% seen once; the top ten hold more than 2%. Sequenced material: CD4+ T cells from PBMCs cultured without peptide, taken after COVID-19 vaccination. The receptors shown here come from a human donor who received a COVID-19 vaccine.

V and J are TRBV24-1 and TRBJ2-1; 9 nucleotides align to TRBD2. The CDR3 loop spans 18 amino acids. The V gene's germline CDR1 is KGHDR and CDR2 SFDVKD. V was clipped by 8 bases and J by 6 bases; unmatched bases: 19. This chain's CDR3 is CATNRGIGASGTVNEQFF. CDR3 nucleotides: TGTGCCACCAACAGGGGTATCGGCGCTAGCGGGACGGTCAATGAGCAGTTCTTC.

The CDR3 nucleotides read TGTGCCAGCAGTGAAGGCGGTTCCAAAAACATTCAGTACTTC. Translation: CASSEGGSKNIQYF. The chain joins TRBV6-1 to TRBJ2-4; no firm D call. V lost 1 base, J lost 2 bases, and 6 bases lay in between. From germline, CDR1 is MNHNS and CDR2 SASEGT. There are 14 residues in the CDR3.